The sample holds a few counts of the clone carrying this TCR beta chain. Its target is not known. This record comes from a study of CD8 T cells in ankylosing spondylitis. Unmatched junction bases numbered 2, after V lost 3 bases and J lost 5 bases. The CDR3 spans 14 residues. Germline V gives CDR1 SGHRS, CDR2 YFSETQ. Study findings and constraints: Disease-linked clones reportedly concentrated significantly in matched ankylosing spondylitis synovial fluid. Peripheral blood held disease-linked clones only at relatively low frequency, and these were CD8+. Apparently characteristic of ankylosing spondylitis blood was a TCR beta motif (fewer than 10 highly homologous variants).

Library preparation for TCR beta used quantitative 5'-RACE with molecular barcodes. From the 5' RACE reads, TCRdb called clonotypes with MiXCR, one entry per CDR3 protein. The sample consists of 300,000 to 400,000 distinct CDR3 sequences, roughly 14% of them appearing once. This rearrangement joins TRBV5-1 to TRBJ2-1, with TRBD1 matching 10 bases. Sequenced sample: blood, either unsorted or a sorted T cell fraction (not recorded which). This TCR was recovered from a male donor with ankylosing spondylitis or in good health (not recorded which). For the CDR3, the DNA is TGCGCCAGCAGCTGGGGACAGGGGAACAATGAGCAGTTCTTC. Its protein product is CASSWGQGNNEQFF.